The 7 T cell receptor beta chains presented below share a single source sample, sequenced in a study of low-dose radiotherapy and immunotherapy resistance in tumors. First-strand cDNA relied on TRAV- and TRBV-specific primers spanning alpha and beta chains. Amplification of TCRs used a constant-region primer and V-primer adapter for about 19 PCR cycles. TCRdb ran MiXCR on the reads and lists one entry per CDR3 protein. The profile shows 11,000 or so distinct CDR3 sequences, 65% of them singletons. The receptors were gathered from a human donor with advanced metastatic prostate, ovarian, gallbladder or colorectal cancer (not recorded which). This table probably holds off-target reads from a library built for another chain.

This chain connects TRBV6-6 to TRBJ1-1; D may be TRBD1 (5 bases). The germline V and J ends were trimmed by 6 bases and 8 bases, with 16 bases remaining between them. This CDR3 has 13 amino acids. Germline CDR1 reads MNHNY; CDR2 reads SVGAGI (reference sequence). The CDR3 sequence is CASSDSGPGEAFF. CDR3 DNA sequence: TGTGCCAGCAGCGACAGCGGACCTGGCGAAGCTTTCTTT.

This chain's CDR3 is CASSGTVFYGYTF. The CDR3 DNA follows: TGTGCCAGCAGTGGCACGGTATTCTATGGCTACACCTTC. V is TRBV12-3 or TRBV12-4 and J is TRBJ1-2; D ambiguous. This CDR3 comprises 13 residues. V was cut by 5 bases and J by 4 bases, with 11 bases left in between.

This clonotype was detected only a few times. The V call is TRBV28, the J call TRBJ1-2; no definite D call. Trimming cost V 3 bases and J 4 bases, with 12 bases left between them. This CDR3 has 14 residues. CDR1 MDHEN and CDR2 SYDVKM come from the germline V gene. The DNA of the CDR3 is TGTGCCAGCAGTTTGGCTGGAGGAAGCTATGGCTACACCTTC. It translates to CASSLAGGSYGYTF.

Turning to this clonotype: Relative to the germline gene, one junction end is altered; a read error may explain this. This chain's CDR3 is CASSLDSGNQPQHF. The DNA of the CDR3 is TGTGCCAGCAGCCTAGACAGTGGTAATCAGCCCCAGCATTTT. V gene TRBV11-2 combines with J gene TRBJ1-5, with a possible D match to TRBD1 (5 bases). Germline V gives CDR1 SGHAT, CDR2 FQNNGV. This CDR3 is 14 amino acids long.

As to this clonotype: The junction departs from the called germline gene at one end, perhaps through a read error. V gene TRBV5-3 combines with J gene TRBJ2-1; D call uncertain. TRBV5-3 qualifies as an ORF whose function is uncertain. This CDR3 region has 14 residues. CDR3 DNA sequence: TGTGCCAGCAGCTGGAAGGGCGTGAAGAGAGAGCAGTTCTTC. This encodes CASSWKGVKREQFF.

The CDR3 region is CASSLVPSWETQYF. DNA for the CDR3: TGTGCCAGCAGCTTAGTTCCTAGCTGGGAGACCCAGTACTTC. The genes are TRBV11-2 and TRBJ2-5; perhaps TRBD2 as D (5 bases). Germline CDR1 is SGHAT and CDR2 is FQNNGV. The CDR3 is 14 residues long. Trimming removed 1 base at V and 5 bases at J, with 11 bases between. Looking up the rest from reference TRBV11-2 and TRBJ2-5 gives the full variable domain: EAGVAQSPRYKIIEKRQSVAFWCNPISGHATLYWYQQILGQGPKLLIQFQNNGVVDDSQLPKDRFSAERLKGVDSTLKIQPAKLEDSAVYLCASSLVPSWETQYFGPGTRLLVL.

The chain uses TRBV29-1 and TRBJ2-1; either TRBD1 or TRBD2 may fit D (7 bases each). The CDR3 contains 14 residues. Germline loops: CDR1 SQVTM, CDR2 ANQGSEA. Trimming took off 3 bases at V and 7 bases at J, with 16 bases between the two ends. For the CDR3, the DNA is TGCAGCGTTGATCAGGGGGGGGTTAGGAATGAGCAGTTCTTC. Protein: CSVDQGGVRNEQFF.